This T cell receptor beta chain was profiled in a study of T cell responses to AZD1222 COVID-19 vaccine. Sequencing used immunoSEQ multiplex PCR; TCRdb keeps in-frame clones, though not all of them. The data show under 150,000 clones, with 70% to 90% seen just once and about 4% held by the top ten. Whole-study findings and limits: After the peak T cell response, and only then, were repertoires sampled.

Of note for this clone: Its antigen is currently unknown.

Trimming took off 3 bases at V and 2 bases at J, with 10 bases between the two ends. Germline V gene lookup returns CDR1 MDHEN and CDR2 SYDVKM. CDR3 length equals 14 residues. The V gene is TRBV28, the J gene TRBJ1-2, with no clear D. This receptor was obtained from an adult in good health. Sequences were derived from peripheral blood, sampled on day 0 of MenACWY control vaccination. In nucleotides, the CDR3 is TGTGCCAGCAGTTTTCCGGGAATAAACTATGGCTACACCTTC. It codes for CASSFPGINYGYTF.